The next 28 T cell receptor beta chains were all read from a single sample in a study of vaccination effects on CD4 cells after COVID-19. Only in-frame clones appear in the TCRdb table, and some are missing; sequencing was by immunoSEQ multiplex PCR. The repertoire holds approximately 58,000 clones, with roughly 80% as singletons. Which antigens these TCRs recognize remains unknown. With approximately ten days of culture completed, CD4+ T cells were isolated. The sequences come from CD4+ T cells from PBMCs cultured without peptide, collected before COVID-19 vaccination. The receptors originated from a human donor who received a COVID-19 vaccine.

The gene calls are TRBV18 and TRBJ2-5; D remains ambiguous. CDR1 is KGHSH and CDR2 is LQKENI in the germline V gene. V lost 0 bases and J 4 bases, leaving 9 bases between the germline ends. The CDR3 spans 14 residues. CDR3 in DNA: TGTGCCAGCTCACCACCGAGTTATCGAGAGACCCAGTACTTC. This translates into CASSPPSYRETQYF.

V is TRBV6-5 and J is TRBJ1-5, with D possibly TRBD1 on 6 matching bases. Germline V CDR1 and CDR2: MNHEY, SVGAGI. V shed 9 bases and J shed 3 bases, with 12 bases lying between them. There are 13 residues in the CDR3. CDR3 protein: CARQTGSNQPQHF. CDR3 nucleotide sequence: TGTGCCAGGCAGACAGGTTCCAATCAGCCCCAGCATTTT.

The chain couples TRBV12-5 to TRBJ1-1; D call uncertain. Trimming stripped 3 bases from V and 2 bases from J, with 7 bases between. The germline V gene has CDR1 LGHNT and CDR2 FRNRAP. CDR3 length: 13 residues. The CDR3 region is CASGLRENTEAFF. The CDR3 nucleotides are TGTGCTAGTGGTTTACGGGAAAACACTGAAGCTTTCTTT.

CDR3 coding DNA: TGCGCCAGCAGCCAAGAAAAGGGAAGGTCAGATACGCAGTATTTT. Its translation: CASSQEKGRSDTQYF. V is TRBV4-1 and J is TRBJ2-3; no firm D call. This CDR3 has 15 residues. Germline CDR1 MGHRA, CDR2 YSYEKL. V lost 0 bases, J lost 4 bases, and 11 bases lay in between.

The chain has TRBV3-1 (or the pseudogene TRBV3-2) and TRBJ1-2; TRBD1 agrees at 7 bases. The CDR3 has 15 amino acids. Looked up from germline, CDR1 is LGHDT and CDR2 is YNNKEL (reference sequence). J gave up 5 bases and V 1 base, and 7 bases lay outside the gene matches. The CDR3 DNA sequence: TGTGCCAGCAGCCAAGGATCAGGGGGGACATATGGCTACACCTTC. Amino acid sequence: CASSQGSGGTYGYTF.

V and J are TRBV18 and TRBJ1-2, with 7 nucleotides matching TRBD1. This CDR3 comprises 15 residues. J lost 0 bases, V lost 3 bases, and 4 bases had no gene match. Germline V gene sequence: CDR1 KGHSH, CDR2 LQKENI. The CDR3 loop is CASSPGGTANYGYTF. The CDR3 coding sequence is TGTGCCAGCTCACCTGGCGGGACAGCTAACTATGGCTACACCTTC.

The rearrangement joins TRBV9 to TRBJ2-2; 10 nucleotides align to TRBD2. The CDR3 sequence is 15 residues long. Looked up from germline, CDR1 is SGDLS and CDR2 is YYNGEE. Germline trimming cut 0 bases from V and 6 bases from J; bases unmatched to any gene: 2. The CDR3 DNA follows: TGTGCCAGCAGCGTAGAACTAGCGGGGCCCGGGGAGCTGTTTTTT. Translated: CASSVELAGPGELFF.

V is TRBV19 and J is TRBJ2-1, with unresolved D. This CDR3 has 15 residues. Germline assignment: CDR1 LNHDA and CDR2 SQIVND (reference sequence). V lost 3 bases and J 0 bases, leaving 9 bases between the germline ends. CDR3 region: CASSMVRFSYNEQFF. The CDR3 DNA reads TGTGCCAGTAGTATGGTCAGATTCTCCTACAATGAGCAGTTCTTC.

The chain joins TRBV19 to TRBJ1-3; D unresolved. Germline values: CDR1 LNHDA, CDR2 SQIVND (reference sequence). This CDR3 has 12 amino acids. V was trimmed by 7 bases and J by 1 base, leaving 5 bases between them. The CDR3 region is CASKESGNTIYF. CDR3 bases: TGTGCCAGTAAGGAATCTGGAAACACCATATATTTT.

The chain has TRBV28 and TRBJ2-5; D perhaps matches TRBD1 (8 bases). V was cut by 2 bases and J by 2 bases, with 12 bases left in between. Germline loops: CDR1 MDHEN, CDR2 SYDVKM. This CDR3 is built from 15 residues. CDR3 DNA: TGTGCCAGCAGTTTAACAGGGGGGGGGCAAGAGACCCAGTACTTC. It translates to CASSLTGGGQETQYF.

This rearrangement joins TRBV19 to TRBJ1-4; D not resolved. CDR3 length: 14 residues. Germline V gene lookup returns CDR1 LNHDA and CDR2 SQIVND (reference sequence). The V gene lost 6 bases and the J gene lost 5 bases, with 13 bases spanning the gap. CDR3 in amino acids: CASRLIAVNEKLFF. In DNA form, the CDR3 reads TGTGCCAGTAGGTTGATAGCGGTGAATGAAAAACTGTTTTTT.

The J gene is TRBJ2-1, the V gene TRBV28; a weak D match, TRBD2 (6 bases). The CDR3 is 14 residues long. Per germline, CDR1 MDHEN and CDR2 SYDVKM. V gave up 2 bases and J gave up 7 bases, with 12 bases separating them. CDR3 region: CASSLRTAGNEQFF. The CDR3 DNA follows: TGTGCCAGCAGTTTAAGAACGGCGGGGAATGAGCAGTTCTTC.

The chain carries TRBV27 and TRBJ2-5; D may be TRBD1 or TRBD2 (5 bases each). V was cut by 6 bases and J by 1 base, with 15 bases left in between. The CDR3 runs 15 residues. Germline V gives CDR1 MNHEY, CDR2 SMNVEV (reference sequence). The CDR3 DNA sequence: TGTGCCAGCAGCCCACATTACGGGGCCCAAGAGACCCAGTACTTC. Translated, it gives CASSPHYGAQETQYF.

This clone was picked up one time. The chain carries TRBV19 and TRBJ1-1, with TRBD1 as a possible D gene (6 bases). The germline V and J ends were trimmed by 10 bases and 5 bases, with 14 bases remaining between them. The CDR3 sequence is 12 residues long. Germline V gives CDR1 LNHDA, CDR2 SQIVND (reference sequence). CDR3: CATTRGATEAFF. For the CDR3, the DNA is TGTGCCACCACGAGGGGGGCGACTGAAGCTTTCTTT.

This clone showed up just once. This chain uses TRBV29-1 with TRBJ2-5, with 8 bases that match TRBD2. From germline, CDR1 is SQVTM and CDR2 ANQGSEA. V was pared by 4 bases and J by 5 bases, with 9 bases of the junction left unmatched. The CDR3 has 14 amino acids. CDR3 region: CSVVAGGALETQYF. The CDR3 region has the DNA TGCAGCGTTGTAGCCGGGGGGGCTCTGGAGACCCAGTACTTC.

The V and J genes are TRBV2 and TRBJ1-6, with unresolved D. The CDR3 runs to 15 residues. Germline lookup yields CDR1 SNHLY and CDR2 FYNNEI. V lost 0 bases and J 10 bases, leaving 13 bases between the germline ends. CDR3 protein: CASSEAASSPSPLHF. The CDR3 coding sequence is TGTGCCAGCAGTGAAGCGGCCAGCAGTCCCTCACCCCTCCACTTT.

This sequence joins TRBV10-3 and TRBJ1-1; D is uncertain. The CDR3 sequence is 12 residues long. V lost 0 bases to trimming and J lost 5 bases, with 4 bases between them. CDR1 and CDR2 (germline): ENHRY, SYGVKD. CDR3 bases: TGTGCCATCAGTGAGTCTGAAACTGAAGCTTTCTTT. This encodes CAISESETEAFF.

V is TRBV28 and J is TRBJ2-3; no definite D call. Deletions cut 5 bases from V and 9 bases from J, with 15 bases between. Per germline, CDR1 MDHEN and CDR2 SYDVKM. The CDR3 is 13 residues long. The CDR3 sequence: CASSQTLIGTQYF. CDR3 nucleotide sequence: TGTGCCAGCAGTCAAACCCTCATAGGAACGCAGTATTTT.

The chain carries TRBV18 and TRBJ2-5, with D possibly TRBD1 on 6 matching bases. Germline V gives CDR1 KGHSH, CDR2 LQKENI. V lost 1 base, J lost 3 bases, and 9 bases lay in between. CDR3 length equals 14 residues. In DNA, the CDR3 is TGTGCCAGCTCACCACTCGGACAGAAAGAGACCCAGTACTTC. Translated: CASSPLGQKETQYF.

The genes are TRBV5-4 and TRBJ1-2, with D perhaps matching TRBD1 (6 bases). V was trimmed by 0 bases and J by 8 bases, leaving 11 bases between them. The length of the CDR3 is 13 residues. Germline V CDR1 and CDR2: SGHNT, YYREEE (reference sequence). The DNA of the CDR3 is TGTGCCAGCAGCTTGGACAGGGTTGGAGGCTACACCTTC. It translates to CASSLDRVGGYTF. Variable domain in full (rest from reference TRBV5-4 and TRBJ1-2): ETGVTQSPTHLIKTRGQQVTLRCSSQSGHNTVSWYQQALGQGPQFIFQYYREEENGRGNFPPRFSGLQFPNYSSELNVNALELDDSALYLCASSLDRVGGYTFGSGTRLTVV.

V usage is TRBV30 and J usage is TRBJ2-2; D not certain. CDR3 length: 16 residues. Germline V gene sequence: CDR1 GTSNPN, CDR2 SVGIG (reference sequence). The V and J ends lost 1 base and 0 bases respectively, with 12 bases between them. CDR3 DNA: TGTGCCTGGAGTGCGACGAGAACCCCGAACACCGGGGAGCTGTTTTTT. Amino acid sequence: CAWSATRTPNTGELFF.

V is TRBV4-1 and J is TRBJ2-3; 8 bases align to TRBD1. V shed 4 bases and J 1 base; nucleotides not matched to a gene: 4. This CDR3 has 15 amino acids. Looked up from germline, CDR1 is MGHRA and CDR2 is YSYEKL. The CDR3 DNA reads as TGCGCCAGCAGCCCACAGGGGGTTCGCACAGATACGCAGTATTTT. Translated: CASSPQGVRTDTQYF.

The rearrangement links TRBV19 to TRBJ1-5; possible D gene TRBD1, 5 bases. The V end lost 7 bases, the J end lost 5 bases, and 18 bases lay between the germline ends. The CDR3 covers 15 residues. Germline V gene sequence: CDR1 LNHDA, CDR2 SQIVND (reference sequence). CDR3 in DNA: TGTGCCAGTACCCCCCCTTTGGGGGGTGATCAGCCCCAGCATTTT. Amino acid sequence: CASTPPLGGDQPQHF.

This clone was seen a handful of times. V is TRBV2 and J is TRBJ1-5, with 8 bases identical to TRBD1. V gave up 6 bases and J gave up 3 bases; unmatched junction bases: 7. CDR1 is SNHLY and CDR2 is FYNNEI in the germline V gene. CDR3 length: 15 residues. This chain's CDR3 is CASSRQGIDNQPQHF. CDR3 nucleotide sequence: TGTGCCAGCAGCCGACAGGGGATCGACAATCAGCCCCAGCATTTT.

The chain joins TRBV6-5 to TRBJ1-6; D is unresolved. V was trimmed by 6 bases and J by 2 bases, leaving 11 bases between them. The V gene's germline CDR1 is MNHEY and CDR2 SVGAGI. This CDR3 has 15 residues. DNA for the CDR3: TGTGCCAGCAGGACGTTAGGGACCTATAATTCACCCCTCCACTTT. Translated: CASRTLGTYNSPLHF.

The chain employs TRBV5-1 and TRBJ2-5; weak D call: TRBD1 (6 bases). The CDR3 has 13 residues. Trimming stripped 4 bases from V and 5 bases from J, with 12 bases between. Germline V gives CDR1 SGHRS, CDR2 YFSETQ. In nucleotides, the CDR3 is TGCGCCAGCAGCACGGACCAGGGGGAGACCCAGTACTTC. Encoded protein: CASSTDQGETQYF.

This chain connects TRBV6-5 to TRBJ1-4, with a weak D call TRBD1 (5 bases). Trimming pared 10 bases from V and 7 bases from J, leaving 16 bases between. The CDR3 sequence is 13 residues long. The germline V gene encodes CDR1 MNHEY and CDR2 SVGAGI. In DNA, the CDR3 is TGTGCCACCTCGGGACTGGGAGGTGAAAAACTGTTTTTT. Its protein is CATSGLGGEKLFF.

The chain uses TRBV30 and TRBJ2-1; D perhaps matches TRBD1 (6 bases). The germline CDR1 and CDR2 sequences are GTSNPN and SVGIG (reference sequence). This CDR3 contains 14 residues. The germline V and J ends were trimmed by 5 bases and 0 bases, with 11 bases remaining between them. The CDR3 loop is CAWEVGASYNEQFF. CDR3 nucleotide sequence: TGTGCCTGGGAAGTGGGGGCCTCCTACAATGAGCAGTTCTTC.